These 30 T cell receptor beta chains were all obtained from the same sample, sequenced in a study of technical replicates of blood from a few donors. This table comes from immunoSEQ multiplex PCR, and its TCRdb copy is limited to in-frame clones, with some not included. Counted here are 80,000 or so clones, about 98% occurring once; the ten biggest clones make up approximately 0.15%. The specimen was T cells isolated from PBMCs. The receptors were gathered from a human donor in good health.

The V gene is TRBV7-3, the J gene TRBJ2-7; the D gene is possibly TRBD1 (5 bases). CDR1 is SGHTA and CDR2 is FQGTGA in the germline V gene. The V gene lost 2 bases and the J gene lost 2 bases, with 10 bases spanning the gap. CDR3 length: 14 amino acids. In nucleotides, the CDR3 is TGTGCCAGCAGCTTAGGGGCTCCACCCTACGAGCAGTACTTC. This sequence encodes CASSLGAPPYEQYF.

The rearrangement joins TRBV5-6 to TRBJ1-2, with D maybe TRBD1 (6 bases). The V end was cut by 4 bases, the J end by 3 bases, with 10 bases between. The CDR3 runs to 13 residues. Looked up from germline, CDR1 is SGHDT and CDR2 is YYEEEE. DNA of the CDR3: TGTGCCAGCAGCGCGGACAGCGACTATGGCTACACCTTC. It translates to CASSADSDYGYTF.

V gene TRBV6-1 combines with J gene TRBJ2-1, with 7 bases aligning to TRBD2. The CDR3 sequence is 14 residues long. CDR1 is MNHNS and CDR2 is SASEGT in the germline V gene. Losses at the gene ends were 3 bases for V and 8 bases for J; bases not matched to a gene: 7. In nucleotides, the CDR3 is TGTGCCAGCAGTGAGATGAGCGGGGTCTATGAGCAGTTCTTC. Protein: CASSEMSGVYEQFF.

The chain carries TRBV10-2 and TRBJ2-2; D is possibly TRBD2 (6 bases). Germline loops: CDR1 WSHSY, CDR2 SAAADI. Deletions cut 3 bases from V and 4 bases from J, with 36 bases between. The CDR3 is 23 residues long. CDR3 sequence: CASSDFPLGGPSREGLRTGELFF. CDR3 sequence (DNA): TGCGCCAGCAGTGATTTCCCCTTGGGAGGACCGTCTCGTGAGGGTTTGCGCACCGGGGAGCTGTTTTTT.

The J gene is TRBJ2-1, the V gene TRBV9, with 10 bases identical to TRBD2. The germline CDR1 and CDR2 sequences are SGDLS and YYNGEE. CDR3 length equals 18 residues. V shed 2 bases, J shed 7 bases, and the junction held 15 bases outside the gene matches. The CDR3 sequence: CASSVGQRGGFWGNEQFF. CDR3 DNA: TGTGCCAGCAGCGTTGGACAGCGGGGGGGCTTTTGGGGGAATGAGCAGTTCTTC.

The chain couples TRBV5-6 to TRBJ1-5, with 10 bases lining up with TRBD1. V lost 4 bases, J lost 1 base, and 8 bases stayed unmatched. The CDR3 covers 17 residues. Germline loops: CDR1 SGHDT, CDR2 YYEEEE. The CDR3 loop is CASSPNSGQGSNQPQHF. The CDR3 DNA reads TGTGCCAGCAGCCCTAACTCGGGACAGGGGAGCAATCAGCCCCAGCATTTT.

The rearrangement joins TRBV29-1 to TRBJ2-7; perhaps TRBD2 as D (6 bases). Germline V gene sequence: CDR1 SQVTM, CDR2 ANQGSEA. This CDR3 has 14 residues. V was cut by 5 bases and J by 0 bases, with 14 bases left in between. Here the CDR3 DNA reads TGCAGCGTTTCCCGGCTAGCGAGCTCCTACGAGCAGTACTTC. Protein product: CSVSRLASSYEQYF.

This clone was detected once. This chain links TRBV6-5 with TRBJ2-3, with D hard to call. Per the germline V gene, CDR1 is MNHEY and CDR2 is SVGAGI. V lost 2 bases and J 5 bases, leaving 8 bases between the germline ends. This CDR3 has 13 residues. The CDR3 region has the DNA TGTGCCAGCAGTTACACAAGACAAGATACGCAGTATTTT. Translation gives CASSYTRQDTQYF.

The chain is built from TRBV13 and TRBJ2-3, with TRBD2 matching over 7 bases. Trimming at V came to 0 bases and at J to 4 bases, leaving 7 bases not matched to a gene. The CDR3 loop spans 16 amino acids. Per the germline V gene, CDR1 is PRHDT and CDR2 is FYEKMQ (reference sequence). CDR3: CASSLGRPGGSDTQYF. CDR3 sequence (DNA): TGTGCCAGCAGCTTAGGGAGACCCGGGGGGTCAGATACGCAGTATTTT.

This sequence joins TRBV28 and TRBJ1-5; tentatively, D is TRBD1 (5 bases). Germline CDR1 MDHEN, CDR2 SYDVKM. The CDR3 extends over 15 amino acids. V shed 6 bases and J shed 4 bases, with 16 bases lying between them. The CDR3 DNA sequence: TGTGCCAGCAGGGGAATTCTTAGGGGTAATCAGCCCCAGCATTTT. Translation gives CASRGILRGNQPQHF. Full variable domain (rest looked up from reference TRBV28 and TRBJ1-5): DVKVTQSSRYLVKRTGEKVFLECVQDMDHENMFWYRQDPGLGLRLIYFSYDVKMKEKGDIPEGYSVSREKKERFSLILESASTNQTSMYLCASRGILRGNQPQHFGDGTRLSIL.

The chain joins TRBV5-1 to TRBJ2-5; a weak D match, TRBD2 (5 bases). The germline V and J ends were trimmed by 4 bases and 3 bases, with 10 bases remaining between them. This CDR3 comprises 13 residues. Germline loops: CDR1 SGHRS, CDR2 YFSETQ. The CDR3 protein is CASSPDGKETQYF. In DNA form, the CDR3 reads TGCGCCAGCAGCCCGGACGGGAAAGAGACCCAGTACTTC.

V is TRBV5-6 and J is TRBJ1-1, with unresolved D. Trimming shortened V by 0 bases and J by 1 base, and 10 bases separated the two germline ends. Germline loops: CDR1 SGHDT, CDR2 YYEEEE. The CDR3 is made up of 15 amino acids. CDR3 region: CASSLGQATNTEAFF. The CDR3 DNA is TGTGCCAGCAGCTTGGGGCAGGCAACGAACACTGAAGCTTTCTTT. Filled out from reference TRBV5-6 and TRBJ1-1, the complete variable domain reads DAGVTQSPTHLIKTRGQQVTLRCSPKSGHDTVSWYQQALGQGPQFIFQYYEEEERQRGNFPDRFSGHQFPNYSSELNVNALLLGDSALYLCASSLGQATNTEAFFGQGTRLTVV.

V is TRBV13 and J is TRBJ1-1, with TRBD1 as a possible D gene (6 bases). V was trimmed by 4 bases and J by 2 bases, leaving 14 bases between them. In germline, CDR1 is PRHDT, CDR2 FYEKMQ (reference sequence). The CDR3 runs 15 residues. The CDR3 DNA follows: TGTGCCAGCAGCTACCCCGGGACATATAACACTGAAGCTTTCTTT. Its protein is CASSYPGTYNTEAFF.

V and J are TRBV7-9 and TRBJ2-7, with 7 bases that match TRBD2. Per germline, CDR1 SEHNR and CDR2 FQNEAQ (reference sequence). The junction had 4 bases not matched to a gene; V was cut back by 4 bases and J by 1 base. The CDR3 runs 14 residues. Here the CDR3 reads CASSSGLDSYEQYF. The CDR3 coding sequence is TGTGCCAGCAGCTCAGGACTAGATTCCTACGAGCAGTACTTC.

V usage is TRBV12-5 and J usage is TRBJ2-3; TRBD2 agrees at 8 bases. After removal of 7 bases from V and 5 bases from J, the junction contained 8 bases not matched to a gene. CDR3 length: 14 residues. Germline CDR1 LGHNT, CDR2 FRNRAP. CDR3 sequence reads: CASALGLEGDTQYF. In nucleotides, the CDR3 is TGTGCTAGTGCCTTGGGACTAGAAGGAGATACGCAGTATTTT.

The chain employs TRBV7-6 and TRBJ2-3; D is possibly TRBD1 (6 bases). The CDR3 has 14 residues. Germline V gene data show CDR1 as SGHVS and CDR2 as FNYEAQ. V gave up 5 bases and J gave up 7 bases, with 16 bases separating them. CDR3 bases: TGTGCCAGCAGCCTGGACAGAGCCGGGAATACGCAGTATTTT. Translating gives CASSLDRAGNTQYF.

The genes are TRBV25-1 and TRBJ1-6; D might be TRBD1 (5 bases). The CDR3 sequence is 16 residues long. Germline V gene lookup returns CDR1 MGHDK and CDR2 SYGVNS. V dropped 3 bases and J dropped 2 bases, with 11 bases sitting between them. The CDR3 coding sequence is TGTGCCAGCAGTGATACGACAGCCACCTATAATTCACCCCTCCACTTT. It codes for CASSDTTATYNSPLHF.

As concerns this clone: The DNA is omitted, as the CDR3 cannot be located on it reliably, and the CDR3 follows TCRdb's listing. J is TRBJ1-2 and V is TRBV27; the D segment call TRBD1 is taken from the table without a DNA check. Germline CDR1 MNHEY, CDR2 SMNVEV (reference sequence). The CDR3 is 14 amino acids long, termini counted. The CDR3 region is CASSSSQGASGYTF.

The J gene is TRBJ1-2, the V gene TRBV5-1; tentatively, D is TRBD1 (5 bases). The germline V gene encodes CDR1 SGHRS and CDR2 YFSETQ. The CDR3 is 19 amino acids. V was clipped by 0 bases and J by 5 bases, with 26 bases between them. The CDR3 sequence is CASSLAPVGQDFVVYGYTF. For the CDR3, the DNA is TGCGCCAGCAGCTTGGCCCCGGTTGGACAAGACTTTGTGGTATATGGCTACACCTTC.

This sequence joins TRBV27 and TRBJ1-2; TRBD1 might be the D (5 bases). The germline gives CDR1 MNHEY, CDR2 SMNVEV (reference sequence). V dropped 5 bases and J dropped 8 bases, with 15 bases sitting between them. This CDR3 has 13 amino acids. The CDR3 sequence is CASSAGDAIGYTF. CDR3 bases: TGTGCCAGCAGTGCGGGGGACGCGATCGGCTACACCTTC.

This clone was seen only a few times. The rearrangement links TRBV5-4 to TRBJ2-1; D is unresolved. Germline V gene data show CDR1 as SGHNT and CDR2 as YYREEE (reference sequence). Trimming took 3 bases from V and 7 from J, leaving 8 bases between them. This CDR3 has 12 amino acids. The CDR3 protein is CASSSLGNEQFF. The CDR3 DNA reads TGTGCCAGCAGCTCCCTCGGGAATGAGCAGTTCTTC.

The chain carries TRBV29-1 and TRBJ1-1; D may be TRBD1 (5 bases). This CDR3 region has 14 residues. Trimming stripped 3 bases from V and 1 base from J, with 12 bases between. Germline V CDR1 and CDR2: SQVTM, ANQGSEA. The chain's CDR3 is CSVEGGGTNTEAFF. The CDR3 region has the DNA TGCAGCGTTGAGGGCGGAGGGACGAACACTGAAGCTTTCTTT.

The chain employs TRBV7-9 and TRBJ2-5; 8 bases agree with TRBD1. Per germline, CDR1 SEHNR and CDR2 FQNEAQ (reference sequence). V lost 1 base to trimming and J lost 2 bases; unmatched junction nucleotides: 9. The CDR3 length is 17 residues. Here the CDR3 reads CASSLGRTGLGQETQYF. The CDR3 DNA is TGTGCCAGCAGCTTAGGAAGGACAGGGCTGGGACAAGAGACCCAGTACTTC. The complete variable domain, with remaining parts taken from reference TRBV7-9 and TRBJ2-5, reads DTGVSQNPRHKITKRGQNVTFRCDPISEHNRLYWYRQTLGQGPEFLTYFQNEAQLEKSRLLSDRFSAERPKGSFSTLEIQRTEQGDSAMYLCASSLGRTGLGQETQYFGPGTRLLVL.

The chain employs TRBV29-1 and TRBJ1-1; 7 positions match TRBD1. Germline lookup yields CDR1 SQVTM and CDR2 ANQGSEA. With 6 bases clipped from V and 1 base from J, the junction kept 8 bases outside the gene matches. This CDR3 contains 14 residues. The CDR3 sequence is CSVLTGLGNTEAFF. The CDR3 bases are TGCAGCGTCCTGACAGGGCTTGGGAACACTGAAGCTTTCTTT.

The chain employs TRBV4-1 and TRBJ1-5; tentative D call: TRBD1 (6 bases). Germline V gene data show CDR1 as MGHRA and CDR2 as YSYEKL. The CDR3 runs to 15 residues. Trimming took off 0 bases at V and 4 bases at J, with 10 bases between the two ends. The CDR3 DNA is TGCGCCAGCAGCCAAGAGTATACAGGGAATCAGCCCCAGCATTTT. Translating it yields CASSQEYTGNQPQHF.

The V and J genes are TRBV27 and TRBJ1-2, with D maybe TRBD1 (5 bases). Germline V gene data show CDR1 as MNHEY and CDR2 as SMNVEV (reference sequence). Trimming stripped 4 bases from V and 6 bases from J, with 18 bases between. The CDR3 consists of 15 residues. This CDR3 is CASSSLGGPRDGYTF. The CDR3 nucleotides are TGTGCCAGCAGTTCGCTGGGGGGACCCAGGGATGGCTACACCTTC.

The V and J genes are TRBV5-1 and TRBJ1-1; TRBD1 matches 8 bases. V was pared by 4 bases and J by 3 bases, with 5 bases of the junction left unmatched. Germline-derived CDR1 and CDR2 are SGHRS and YFSETQ. The CDR3 is 14 amino acids. The DNA for the CDR3 is TGCGCCAGCAGCCCACGACAGGGGTACACTGAAGCTTTCTTT. Protein: CASSPRQGYTEAFF.

V usage is TRBV9 and J usage is TRBJ2-2; D is perhaps TRBD2 (7 bases). The CDR3 extends over 15 amino acids. V lost 0 bases, J lost 4 bases, and 10 bases lay in between. Germline V gives CDR1 SGDLS, CDR2 YYNGEE. In DNA, the CDR3 is TGTGCCAGCAGCGTAGGGGGGGGGCCCACCGGGGAGCTGTTTTTT. Its protein product is CASSVGGGPTGELFF.

The V and J genes are TRBV2 and TRBJ1-5; TRBD1 agrees at 8 bases. The CDR3 is 16 amino acids. After removal of 6 bases from V and 4 bases from J, the junction contained 11 bases not matched to a gene. Germline V lookup: CDR1 SNHLY, CDR2 FYNNEI. CDR3 nucleotide sequence: TGTGCCAGCAGATACGGACAGGGTTACGTGAATCAGCCCCAGCATTTT. As protein: CASRYGQGYVNQPQHF.

The chain has TRBV7-2 and TRBJ2-7; possibly TRBD1 for D (6 bases). Between the trimmed V and J ends, which lost 4 bases and 8 bases, there was a span of 21 bases. CDR3 size: 15 residues. From germline, CDR1 is SGHTA and CDR2 FQGNSA. CDR3 coding DNA: TGTGCCAGCAGCTCAGACTCCGGGACAAAAAACAAGCAGTACTTC. Its protein product is CASSSDSGTKNKQYF.